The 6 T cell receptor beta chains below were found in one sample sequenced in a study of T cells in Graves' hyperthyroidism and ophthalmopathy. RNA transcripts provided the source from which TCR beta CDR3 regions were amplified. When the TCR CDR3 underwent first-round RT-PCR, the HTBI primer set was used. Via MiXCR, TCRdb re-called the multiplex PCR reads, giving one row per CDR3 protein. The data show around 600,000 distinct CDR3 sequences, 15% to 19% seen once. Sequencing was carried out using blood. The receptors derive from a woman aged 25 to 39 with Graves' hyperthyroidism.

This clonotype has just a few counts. The CDR3 reads CASSPVLAANQPQHF. The CDR3 coding sequence is TGTGCCAGCAGCCCCGTCCTCGCCGCCAATCAGCCCCAGCATTTT. This chain connects TRBV6-1 to TRBJ1-5, with D unclear. V dropped 6 bases and J dropped 3 bases, with 15 bases sitting between them. The CDR3 sequence is 15 residues long. Germline-derived CDR1 and CDR2 are MNHNS and SASEGT.

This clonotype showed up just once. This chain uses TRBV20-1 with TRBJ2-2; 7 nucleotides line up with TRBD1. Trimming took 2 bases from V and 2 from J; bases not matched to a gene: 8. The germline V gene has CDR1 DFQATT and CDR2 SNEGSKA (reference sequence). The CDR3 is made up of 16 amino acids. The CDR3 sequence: CSARPPRGLNTGELFF. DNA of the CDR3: TGCAGTGCTAGACCCCCCAGGGGGTTAAACACCGGGGAGCTGTTTTTT.

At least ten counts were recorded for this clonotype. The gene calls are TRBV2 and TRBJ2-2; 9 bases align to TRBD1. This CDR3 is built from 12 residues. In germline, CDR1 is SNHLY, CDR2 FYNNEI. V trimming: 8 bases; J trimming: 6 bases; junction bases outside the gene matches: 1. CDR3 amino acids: CASRTGAGELFF. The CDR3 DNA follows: TGTGCCAGCCGGACAGGGGCCGGGGAGCTGTTTTTT. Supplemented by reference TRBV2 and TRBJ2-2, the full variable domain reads EPEVTQTPSHQVTQMGQEVILRCVPISNHLYFYWYRQILGQKVEFLVSFYNNEISEKSEIFDDQFSVERPDGSNFTLKIRSTKLEDSAMYFCASRTGAGELFFGEGSRLTVL.

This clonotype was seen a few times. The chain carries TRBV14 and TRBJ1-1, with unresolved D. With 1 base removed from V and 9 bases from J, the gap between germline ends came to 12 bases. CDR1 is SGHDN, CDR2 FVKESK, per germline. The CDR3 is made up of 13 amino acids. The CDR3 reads CASSQVAQAKAFF. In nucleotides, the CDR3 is TGTGCCAGCAGCCAAGTGGCCCAGGCTAAAGCTTTCTTT.

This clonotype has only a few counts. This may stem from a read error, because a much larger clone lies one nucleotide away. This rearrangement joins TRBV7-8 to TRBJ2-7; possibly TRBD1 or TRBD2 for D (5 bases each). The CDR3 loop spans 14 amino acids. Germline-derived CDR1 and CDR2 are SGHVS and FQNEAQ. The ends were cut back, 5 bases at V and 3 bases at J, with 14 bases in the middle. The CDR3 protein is CASSLTGTNYEQYF. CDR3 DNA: TGTGCCAGCAGCCTTACGGGGACCAACTACGAGCAGTACTTC.

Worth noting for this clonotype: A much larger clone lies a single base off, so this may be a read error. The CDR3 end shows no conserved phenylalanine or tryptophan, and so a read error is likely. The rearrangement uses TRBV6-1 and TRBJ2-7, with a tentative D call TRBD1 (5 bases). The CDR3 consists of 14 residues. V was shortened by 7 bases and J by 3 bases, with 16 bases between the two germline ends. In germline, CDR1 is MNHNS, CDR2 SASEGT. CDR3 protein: CASTKGVLDYEQYL. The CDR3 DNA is TGTGCCAGCACCAAAGGGGTCCTCGACTACGAGCAGTACCTC.